In this sample, the clone carrying this T cell receptor (beta chain) turned up many times. What it binds is not known. Quantitative 5'-RACE with molecular barcodes produced the TCR beta libraries. TCRdb independently ran MiXCR on the 5' RACE reads; one entry per CDR3 protein. The sample has some 95,000 distinct CDR3 sequences, roughly 9.6% seen once. This sample is part of a study of CD8 T cells in ankylosing spondylitis. Study conclusions and caveats: Among TCR beta sequences, a motif of several highly homologous variants appeared characteristic of ankylosing spondylitis blood. Several of the motif variants were reported before in synovial fluid and blood from reactive arthritis. Significant enrichment of disease-linked clones was reportedly seen in matched ankylosing spondylitis synovial fluid.

The clonotype comes from a male donor with ankylosing spondylitis or in good health (not recorded which). What was sequenced was blood, either unsorted or a sorted T cell fraction (not recorded which).

CDR3 loop: CASSERRGRTNYGYTF. CDR3 nucleotides: TGTGCCAGCAGTGAAAGGAGGGGCCGAACTAACTATGGCTACACCTTC. The chain has TRBV2 and TRBJ1-2; a possible D gene is TRBD1 (5 bases). Germline loops: CDR1 SNHLY, CDR2 FYNNEI. CDR3 length equals 16 residues. V was pared by 2 bases and J by 0 bases, with 13 bases between.